This T cell receptor beta chain was profiled in a study of blood T cell repertoires in COVID-19. Turning to the study itself: The United States, Italy and Spain provided the acute and convalescent COVID-19 samples. The analysed material was cDNA or gDNA that came from T cells, B-cell-depleted T cells, or PBMCs.

Concerning this clone itself: The germline gene is not matched at one end of the junction; a read error may be the cause.

Per the original data handling: How many nucleated cells were present was estimated from reference gene primer amplification. The data were produced by immunoSEQ multiplex PCR, yet TCRdb's version contains in-frame clones alone and is incomplete. That table supplies the V and J calls and clone size; D and trimming were determined from the DNA. The data show around 140,000 clones, just under 80% seen once. The CDR3 has 11 amino acids. Germline assignment: CDR1 LNHNV and CDR2 YYDKDF (reference sequence). The source is a woman aged 55-69 years with acute or convalescent COVID-19. The chain combines TRBV15 with TRBJ2-3, with 7 positions matching TRBD1. The sequenced sample consisted of peripheral blood. The CDR3 spells CATSRDRGPVF. The CDR3 DNA reads as TGTGCCACCAGCAGAGATAGGGGGCCTGTTTTC.